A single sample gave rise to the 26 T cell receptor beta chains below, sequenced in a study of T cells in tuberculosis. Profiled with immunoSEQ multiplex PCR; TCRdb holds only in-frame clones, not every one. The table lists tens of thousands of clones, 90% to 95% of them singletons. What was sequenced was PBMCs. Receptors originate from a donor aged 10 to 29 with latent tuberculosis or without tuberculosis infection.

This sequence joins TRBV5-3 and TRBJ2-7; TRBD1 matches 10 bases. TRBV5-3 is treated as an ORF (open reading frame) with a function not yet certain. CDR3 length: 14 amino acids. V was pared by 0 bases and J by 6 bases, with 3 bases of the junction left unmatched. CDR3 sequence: CARSLEWTGGEQYF. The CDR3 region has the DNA TGTGCCAGAAGCTTGGAGTGGACAGGGGGCGAGCAGTACTTC.

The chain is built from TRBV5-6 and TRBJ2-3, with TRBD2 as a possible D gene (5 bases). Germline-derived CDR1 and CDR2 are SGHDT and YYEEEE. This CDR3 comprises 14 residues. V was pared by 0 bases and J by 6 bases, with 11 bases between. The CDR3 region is CASSLGTSRDTQYF. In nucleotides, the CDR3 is TGTGCCAGCAGCTTGGGGACTTCACGGGATACGCAGTATTTT.

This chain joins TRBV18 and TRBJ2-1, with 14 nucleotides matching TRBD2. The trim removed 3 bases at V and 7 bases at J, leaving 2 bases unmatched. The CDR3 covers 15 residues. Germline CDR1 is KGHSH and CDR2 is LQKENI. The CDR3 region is CASSPGTSGSNEQFF. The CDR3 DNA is TGTGCCAGCTCACCGGGGACTAGCGGGAGTAATGAGCAGTTCTTC.

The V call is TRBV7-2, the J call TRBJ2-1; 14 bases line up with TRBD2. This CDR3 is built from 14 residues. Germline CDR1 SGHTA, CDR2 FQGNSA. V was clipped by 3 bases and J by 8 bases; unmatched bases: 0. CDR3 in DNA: TGTGCCAGCAGCTTGGGACTAGCGGGAGATGAGCAGTTCTTC. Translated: CASSLGLAGDEQFF.

The CDR3 bases are TGTGCCTGGACCCTCGGAGGATTTAATCAGCCCCAGCATTTT. It codes for CAWTLGGFNQPQHF. The gene calls are TRBV30 and TRBJ1-5; D is unresolved. Germline CDR1 reads GTSNPN; CDR2 reads SVGIG (reference sequence). The CDR3 length is 14 residues. Trimming removed 4 bases at V and 4 bases at J, with 14 bases between.

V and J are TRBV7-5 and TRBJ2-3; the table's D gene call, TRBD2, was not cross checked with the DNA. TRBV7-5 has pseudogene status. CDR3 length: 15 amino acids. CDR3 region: CARSLGTRGTDTQYF. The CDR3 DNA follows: TGTGCCAGAAGCTTAGGGACTAGGGGAACAGATACGCAGTATTTT.

The DNA for the CDR3 is TGCGCCAGCAGCCCGACTAGCGGGAGTTCAGGGTACAATGAGCAGTTCTTC. Amino acids: CASSPTSGSSGYNEQFF. The chain has TRBV5-1 and TRBJ2-1; 12 bases are shared with TRBD2. Germline V gene sequence: CDR1 SGHRS, CDR2 YFSETQ. The CDR3 runs to 17 residues. The V segment lost 4 bases and the J segment 4 bases; nucleotides outside the gene matches: 9.

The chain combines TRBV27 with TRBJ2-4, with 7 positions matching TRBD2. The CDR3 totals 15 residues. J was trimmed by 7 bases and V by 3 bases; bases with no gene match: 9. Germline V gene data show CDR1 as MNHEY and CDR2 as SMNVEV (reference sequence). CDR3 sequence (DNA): TGTGCCAGCAGTTTGTCCAGAGCGGGGTCTAACATTCAGTACTTC. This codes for CASSLSRAGSNIQYF.

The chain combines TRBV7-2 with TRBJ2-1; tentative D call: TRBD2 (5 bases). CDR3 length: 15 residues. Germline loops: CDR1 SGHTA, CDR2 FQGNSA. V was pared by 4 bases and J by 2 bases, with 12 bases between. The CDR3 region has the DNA TGTGCCAGCAGCTCCTCGCGGGCGGCCTACAATGAGCAGTTCTTC. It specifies CASSSSRAAYNEQFF. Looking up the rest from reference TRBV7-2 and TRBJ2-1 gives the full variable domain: GAGVSQSPSNKVTEKGKDVELRCDPISGHTALYWYRQSLGQGLEFLIYFQGNSAPDKSGLPSDRFSAERTGGSVSTLTIQRTQQEDSAVYLCASSSSRAAYNEQFFGPGTRLTVL.

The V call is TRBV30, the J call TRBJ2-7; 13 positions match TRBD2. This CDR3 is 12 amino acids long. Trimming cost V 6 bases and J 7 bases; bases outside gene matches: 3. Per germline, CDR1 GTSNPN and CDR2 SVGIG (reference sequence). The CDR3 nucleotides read TGTGCCTGTACTAGCGGGAGGGGAGAGCAGTACTTC. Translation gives CACTSGRGEQYF.

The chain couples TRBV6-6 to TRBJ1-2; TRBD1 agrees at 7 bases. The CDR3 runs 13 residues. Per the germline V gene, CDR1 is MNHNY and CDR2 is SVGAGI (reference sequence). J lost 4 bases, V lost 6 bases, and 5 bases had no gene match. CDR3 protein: CASSQGQSYGYTF. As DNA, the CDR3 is TGTGCCAGCAGCCAGGGACAGTCCTATGGCTACACCTTC.

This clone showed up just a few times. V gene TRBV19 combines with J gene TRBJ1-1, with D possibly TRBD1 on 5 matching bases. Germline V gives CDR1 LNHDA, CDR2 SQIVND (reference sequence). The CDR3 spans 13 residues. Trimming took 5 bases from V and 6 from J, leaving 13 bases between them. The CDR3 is CASSPRQGSEAFF. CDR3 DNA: TGTGCCAGTAGTCCACGCCAGGGTTCTGAAGCTTTCTTT. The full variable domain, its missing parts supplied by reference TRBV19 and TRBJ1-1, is DGGITQSPKYLFRKEGQNVTLSCEQNLNHDAMYWYRQDPGQGLRLIYYSQIVNDFQKGDIAEGYSVSREKKESFPLTVTSAQKNPTAFYLCASSPRQGSEAFFGQGTRLTVV.

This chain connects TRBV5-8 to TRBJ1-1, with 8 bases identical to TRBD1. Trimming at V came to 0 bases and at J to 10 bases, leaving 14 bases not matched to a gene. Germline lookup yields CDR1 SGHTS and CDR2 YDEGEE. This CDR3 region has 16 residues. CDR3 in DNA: TGTGCCAGCAGCTTGGATTTATGGCAGGGGGCGCCGGGAGCTTTCTTT. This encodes CASSLDLWQGAPGAFF.

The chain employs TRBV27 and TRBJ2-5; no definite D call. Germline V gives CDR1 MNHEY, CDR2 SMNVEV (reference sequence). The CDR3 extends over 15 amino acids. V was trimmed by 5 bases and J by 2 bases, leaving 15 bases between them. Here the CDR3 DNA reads TGTGCCAGCAGTCCCCGTCCGTCGTCTCAAGAGACCCAGTACTTC. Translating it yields CASSPRPSSQETQYF.

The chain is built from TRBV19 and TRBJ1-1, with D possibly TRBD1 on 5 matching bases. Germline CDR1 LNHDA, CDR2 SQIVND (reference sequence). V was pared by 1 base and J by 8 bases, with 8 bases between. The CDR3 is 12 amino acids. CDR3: CASSIGRVEAFF. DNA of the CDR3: TGTGCCAGTAGTATAGGCAGGGTAGAAGCTTTCTTT. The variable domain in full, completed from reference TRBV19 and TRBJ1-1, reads DGGITQSPKYLFRKEGQNVTLSCEQNLNHDAMYWYRQDPGQGLRLIYYSQIVNDFQKGDIAEGYSVSREKKESFPLTVTSAQKNPTAFYLCASSIGRVEAFFGQGTRLTVV.

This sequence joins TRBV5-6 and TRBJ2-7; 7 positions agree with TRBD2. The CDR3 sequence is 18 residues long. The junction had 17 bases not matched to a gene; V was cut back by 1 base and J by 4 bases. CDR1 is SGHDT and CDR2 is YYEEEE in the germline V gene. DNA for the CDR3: TGTGCCAGCAGCTTGTACGCGGGAGTTCTTCAATCAAGGTACGAGCAGTACTTC. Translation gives CASSLYAGVLQSRYEQYF.

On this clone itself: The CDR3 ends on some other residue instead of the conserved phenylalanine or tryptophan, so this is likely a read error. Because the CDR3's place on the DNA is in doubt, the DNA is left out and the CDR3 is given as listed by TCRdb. CDR3 loop: CSAERGNL. The rearrangement uses TRBV20-1 and TRBJ1-2; the listed D gene, TRBD1, was not tested against the DNA. Germline V lookup: CDR1 DFQATT, CDR2 SNEGSKA (reference sequence). The CDR3 is 8 amino acids in total, end residues counted.

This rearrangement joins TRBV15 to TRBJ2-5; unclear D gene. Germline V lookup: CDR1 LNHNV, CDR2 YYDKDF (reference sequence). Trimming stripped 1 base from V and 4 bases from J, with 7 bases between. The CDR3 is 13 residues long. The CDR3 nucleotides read TGTGCCACCAGCAGAGTGTCCGGAGAGACCCAGTACTTC. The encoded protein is CATSRVSGETQYF.

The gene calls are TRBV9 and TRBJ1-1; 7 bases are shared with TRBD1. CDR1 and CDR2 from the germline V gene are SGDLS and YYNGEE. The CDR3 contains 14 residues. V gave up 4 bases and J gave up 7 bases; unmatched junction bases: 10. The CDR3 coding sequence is TGTGCCAGCAGCTTATCGACAGGGTTAAATGAAGCTTTCTTT. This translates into CASSLSTGLNEAFF.

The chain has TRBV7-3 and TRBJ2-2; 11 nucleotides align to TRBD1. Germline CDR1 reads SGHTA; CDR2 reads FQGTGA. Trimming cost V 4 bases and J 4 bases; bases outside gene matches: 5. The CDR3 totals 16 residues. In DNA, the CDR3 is TGTGCCAGCAGCTCAACCGGGACAGGGGGCACCGGGGAGCTGTTTTTT. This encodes CASSSTGTGGTGELFF.

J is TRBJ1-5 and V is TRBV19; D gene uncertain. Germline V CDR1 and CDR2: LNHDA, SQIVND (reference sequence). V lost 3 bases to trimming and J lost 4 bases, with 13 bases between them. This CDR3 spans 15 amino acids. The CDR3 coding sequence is TGTGCCAGTAGTATGTGGGAGGGAGGTAATCAGCCCCAGCATTTT. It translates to CASSMWEGGNQPQHF. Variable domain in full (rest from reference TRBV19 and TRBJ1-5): DGGITQSPKYLFRKEGQNVTLSCEQNLNHDAMYWYRQDPGQGLRLIYYSQIVNDFQKGDIAEGYSVSREKKESFPLTVTSAQKNPTAFYLCASSMWEGGNQPQHFGDGTRLSIL.

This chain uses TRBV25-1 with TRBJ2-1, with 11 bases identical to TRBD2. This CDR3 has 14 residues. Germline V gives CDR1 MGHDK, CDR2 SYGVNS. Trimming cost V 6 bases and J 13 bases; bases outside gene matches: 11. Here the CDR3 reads CASRLPRLAGLQFF. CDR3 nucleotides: TGTGCCAGCAGACTTCCTAGACTAGCGGGACTTCAGTTCTTC.

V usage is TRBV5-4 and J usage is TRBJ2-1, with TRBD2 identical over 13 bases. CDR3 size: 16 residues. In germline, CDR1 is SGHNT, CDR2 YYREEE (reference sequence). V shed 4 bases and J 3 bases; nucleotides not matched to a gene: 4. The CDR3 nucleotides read TGTGCCAGCAGCCTCGGGACTAGCGGGAACTACAATGAGCAGTTCTTC. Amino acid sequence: CASSLGTSGNYNEQFF.

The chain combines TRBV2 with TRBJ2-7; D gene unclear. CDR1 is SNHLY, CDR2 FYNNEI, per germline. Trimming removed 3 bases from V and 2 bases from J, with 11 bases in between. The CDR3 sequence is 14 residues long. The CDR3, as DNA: TGTGCCAGCAGTGATCCCCCCGCGACCTACGAGCAGTACTTC. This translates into CASSDPPATYEQYF.

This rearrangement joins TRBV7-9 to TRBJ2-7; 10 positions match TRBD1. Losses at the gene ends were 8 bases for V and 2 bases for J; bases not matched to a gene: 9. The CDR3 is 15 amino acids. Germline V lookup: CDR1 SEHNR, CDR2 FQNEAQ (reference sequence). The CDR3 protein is CASSYRDRGTYEQYF. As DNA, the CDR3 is TGTGCCAGCTCGTACCGGGACAGGGGTACCTACGAGCAGTACTTC.

CDR3 coding DNA: TGTGCCTGGAATTGGGGGCAGGGAATAAGGGATGGCTACACCTTC. It encodes CAWNWGQGIRDGYTF. The chain employs TRBV30 and TRBJ1-2, with a weak D call TRBD1 (6 bases). V lost 4 bases to trimming and J lost 6 bases, with 21 bases between them. Per germline, CDR1 GTSNPN and CDR2 SVGIG (reference sequence). The CDR3 runs to 15 residues.